This T cell receptor (beta chain) was identified during a study of T cell changes during pregnancy in multiple sclerosis. The repertoire was sequenced with immunoSEQ multiplex PCR; TCRdb's copy has only in-frame clones and lacks some. The data contain roughly 40,000 clones, roughly nine tenths of them singletons. After removal of 6 bases from V and 5 bases from J, the junction contained 10 bases not matched to a gene. Germline V gene lookup returns CDR1 SQVTM and CDR2 ANQGSEA. This CDR3 comprises 14 residues. Sequenced here: CD4+ T cells from peripheral blood mononuclear cells, sampled before pregnancy. The receptor was derived from a female donor with multiple sclerosis, enrolled in a pregnancy study. The chain joins TRBV29-1 to TRBJ1-1; 9 bases match TRBD1. The chain's CDR3 is CSVVTGGARTEAFF. The CDR3 DNA reads as TGCAGCGTCGTCACAGGGGGCGCAAGGACTGAAGCTTTCTTT.